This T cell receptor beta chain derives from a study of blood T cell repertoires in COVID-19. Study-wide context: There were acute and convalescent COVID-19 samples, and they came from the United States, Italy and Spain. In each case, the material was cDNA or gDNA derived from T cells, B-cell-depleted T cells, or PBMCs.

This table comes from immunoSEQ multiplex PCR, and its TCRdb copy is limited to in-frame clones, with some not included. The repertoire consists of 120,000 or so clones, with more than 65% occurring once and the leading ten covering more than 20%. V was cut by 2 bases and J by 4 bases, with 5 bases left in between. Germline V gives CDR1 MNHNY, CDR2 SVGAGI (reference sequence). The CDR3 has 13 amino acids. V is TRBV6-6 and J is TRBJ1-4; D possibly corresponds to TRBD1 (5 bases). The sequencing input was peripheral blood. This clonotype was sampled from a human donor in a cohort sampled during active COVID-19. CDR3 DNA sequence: TGTGCCAGCAGTTACAGGGGTAATGAAAAACTGTTTTTT. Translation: CASSYRGNEKLFF.